What follows are 10 T cell receptor beta chains derived from one specimen sequenced in a study of cytomegalovirus exposure and HLA in healthy donors (TCRdb year 2017). Library generation was performed with the immunoSEQ multiplex PCR assay. For the multiplex PCR, a mixture combining 60 forward primers for TCR Vbeta segments and 13 reverse primers for TCR Jbeta segments was used. Not all clones reach the TCRdb copy of this immuneACCESS table, which keeps in-frame sequences only. Checked studies attribute under half of the gap to unresolved V genes and leave the rest unexplained. The sample has 100,000 to 150,000 clones on record, about 74% of them singletons. The ten top clones hold roughly 4.1% of the sample. Source material: PBMCs. These receptors all come from a woman in her 50s in good health and CMV-seropositive.

This clone was observed once. The chain carries TRBV13 and TRBJ2-3, with D perhaps matching TRBD2 (6 bases). Germline assignment: CDR1 PRHDT and CDR2 FYEKMQ (reference sequence). The CDR3 has 15 amino acids. The V gene lost 2 bases and the J gene lost 8 bases, with 17 bases spanning the gap. CDR3 residues: CASSLRDPLGGTQYF. CDR3 nucleotides: TGTGCCAGCAGCTTACGGGACCCGTTGGGAGGTACGCAGTATTTT. The complete variable domain, with remaining parts taken from reference TRBV13 and TRBJ2-3, reads AAGVIQSPRHLIKEKRETATLKCYPIPRHDTVYWYQQGPGQDPQFLISFYEKMQSDKGSIPDRFSAQQFSDYHSELNMSSLELGDSALYFCASSLRDPLGGTQYFGPGTRLTVL.

The chain joins TRBV27 to TRBJ1-4; 7 bases agree with TRBD1. Germline V gene sequence: CDR1 MNHEY, CDR2 SMNVEV (reference sequence). The V segment lost 6 bases and the J segment 4 bases; nucleotides outside the gene matches: 8. There are 15 residues in the CDR3. In nucleotides, the CDR3 is TGTGCCAGCAGCCGACGGACAGGCATTAATGAAAAACTGTTTTTT. Translated, it gives CASSRRTGINEKLFF.

V is TRBV5-6 and J is TRBJ1-6; D not resolved. The CDR3 is 13 residues long. Germline V lookup: CDR1 SGHDT, CDR2 YYEEEE. V shed 4 bases and J shed 14 bases, with 16 bases lying between them. The CDR3 DNA follows: TGTGCCAGCAGCCTCATGGCTGAGGGAACCCTCCACTTT. It specifies CASSLMAEGTLHF.

The V and J genes are TRBV6-1 and TRBJ2-3; TRBD2 matches at 9 bases. Germline V gene data show CDR1 as MNHNS and CDR2 as SASEGT. This CDR3 spans 15 amino acids. The J segment lost 5 bases and the V segment lost 5 bases, leaving 8 bases of the junction unmatched. The CDR3 spells CASSTLAGAGDTQYF. The CDR3 DNA follows: TGTGCCAGCAGTACCTTAGCGGGGGCCGGAGATACGCAGTATTTT.

The chain couples TRBV10-1 to TRBJ1-5, with 12 bases matching TRBD1. The germline gives CDR1 WNHNN, CDR2 SYGVQD (reference sequence). Trimming cost V 6 bases and J 2 bases; bases outside gene matches: 8. The length of the CDR3 is 17 residues. CDR3 loop: CASRAGQGAFGNQPQHF. The DNA of the CDR3 is TGCGCCAGCAGGGCGGGACAGGGGGCTTTTGGCAATCAGCCCCAGCATTTT.

The chain is built from TRBV6-5 and TRBJ2-7, with D possibly TRBD1 on 6 matching bases. This CDR3 is 14 amino acids long. Germline V lookup: CDR1 MNHEY, CDR2 SVGAGI. The ends were cut back, 5 bases at V and 2 bases at J, with 13 bases in the middle. CDR3 loop: CASSPGTNTYEQYF. The CDR3 DNA follows: TGTGCCAGCAGTCCCGGGACAAATACCTACGAGCAGTACTTC.

Regarding this clone: The sample holds other DNA sequences that translate to the same CDR3. The V call is TRBV30, the J call TRBJ1-6; 9 positions agree with TRBD1. The germline gives CDR1 GTSNPN, CDR2 SVGIG (reference sequence). V lost 1 base, J lost 9 bases, and 4 bases stayed unmatched. CDR3 length: 14 amino acids. CDR3 sequence: CAWSAGTGSSPLHF. The CDR3 DNA is TGTGCCTGGAGTGCCGGGACAGGGTCTTCACCCCTCCACTTT.

This clone was counted once. The CDR3 DNA sequence: TGTGCCAGCAGCGCGGCCTCGGGGGATACGCAGTATTTT. Its protein is CASSAASGDTQYF. This chain connects TRBV9 to TRBJ2-3; D is possibly TRBD2 (5 bases). The CDR3 is made up of 13 amino acids. Germline V gene sequence: CDR1 SGDLS, CDR2 YYNGEE. Deletions cut 3 bases from V and 6 bases from J, with 11 bases between.

This rearrangement joins TRBV7-9 to TRBJ1-6; weak D call: TRBD1 (5 bases). Germline V lookup: CDR1 SEHNR, CDR2 FQNEAQ (reference sequence). This CDR3 region has 17 residues. The V end lost 1 base, the J end lost 6 bases, and 16 bases lay between the germline ends. The CDR3: CASSLVLGLGGNSPLHF. In DNA, the CDR3 is TGTGCCAGCAGCTTAGTTCTGGGTTTGGGGGGTAATTCACCCCTCCACTTT.

The chain is built from TRBV18 and TRBJ2-7; 11 bases align to TRBD1. CDR3 length equals 15 residues. Germline assignment: CDR1 KGHSH and CDR2 LQKENI. V lost 2 bases and J lost 5; bases outside the gene matches: 5. For the CDR3, the DNA is TGTGCCAGCTCACCAAGGCTGGACAGGGGGCACGAGCAGTACTTC. Amino acids: CASSPRLDRGHEQYF.